These 6 T cell receptor beta chains were sequenced from one sample in a study of T cells after yellow fever vaccination. TCRdb fed the 5' RACE reads into MiXCR, producing one record per CDR3 protein. This table has approximately 96,000 distinct CDR3 sequences, roughly 8.2% appearing once. The specimen was CD8+ T cells not binding an NS4B(214-222) dextramer, sorted from PBMCs, collected more than 13 days after the first yellow fever vaccination. The receptors derive from a man aged 18 to 30 who received the YFV17D yellow fever vaccine.

This clonotype was observed at least ten times. The chain is built from TRBV12-3 or TRBV12-4 and TRBJ1-4, with 8 bases matching TRBD1. With 7 bases clipped from V and 6 bases from J, the junction kept 4 bases outside the gene matches. The CDR3 has 13 amino acids. The CDR3 coding sequence is TGTGCCAGCAAACAGGGGGGTGATGAAAAACTGTTTTTT. Residues: CASKQGGDEKLFF.

This clonotype has more than one count but fewer than ten. The chain has TRBV9 and TRBJ2-7; no reliable D call. The V gene's germline CDR1 is SGDLS and CDR2 YYNGEE. With 0 bases removed from V and 7 bases from J, the gap between germline ends came to 20 bases. This CDR3 has 16 amino acids. CDR3 protein: CASSVDGKTNPWEQYF. The CDR3 region has the DNA TGTGCCAGCAGCGTAGATGGCAAAACGAACCCGTGGGAGCAGTACTTC.

The chain is built from TRBV4-3 and TRBJ2-3, with 9 bases aligning to TRBD2. CDR1 is LGHNA, CDR2 YSLEER, per germline. Trimming removed 0 bases from V and 5 bases from J; junction bases left unmatched: 9. The CDR3 spans 17 residues. The CDR3 sequence is CASSQEAGGGARDTQYF. CDR3 DNA: TGCGCCAGCAGCCAAGAGGCGGGCGGGGGGGCCCGAGATACGCAGTATTTT.

The J gene is TRBJ2-7, the V gene TRBV10-1; D gene uncertain. V lost 6 bases, J lost 2 bases, and 14 bases lay in between. The CDR3 loop spans 14 amino acids. Germline CDR1 and CDR2: WNHNN and SYGVQD (reference sequence). CDR3 residues: CASSATDNPYEQYV. The DNA of the CDR3 is TGCGCCAGCAGCGCAACGGATAACCCCTACGAGCAGTACGTC.

The gene calls are TRBV9 and TRBJ1-1; perhaps TRBD1 as D (6 bases). The CDR3 extends over 14 amino acids. The V end was cut by 4 bases, the J end by 4 bases, with 14 bases between. The germline CDR1 and CDR2 sequences are SGDLS and YYNGEE. The CDR3: CASSPLRGFTEAFF. The CDR3 nucleotides read TGTGCCAGCAGCCCACTTAGGGGGTTCACTGAAGCTTTCTTT.

This clonotype was seen only a few times. Written as DNA, the CDR3 is TGTGCCAGCAGCTCGGGGAGGGTGAACGATGAGCAGTTCTTC. Encoded protein: CASSSGRVNDEQFF. The chain couples TRBV11-3 to TRBJ2-1; 7 positions match TRBD2. The CDR3 consists of 14 residues. Germline loops: CDR1 SGHNT, CDR2 YENEEA. The V and J ends lost 4 bases and 8 bases, in that order; junction bases with no gene match: 8. Complete variable domain (other parts from reference TRBV11-3 and TRBJ2-1): EAGVVQSPRYKIIEKKQPVAFWCNPISGHNTLYWYLQNLGQGPELLIRYENEEAVDDSQLPKDRFSAERLKGVDSTLKIQPAELGDSAVYLCASSSGRVNDEQFFGPGTRLTVL.